Listed below are T cell receptor beta chains from one sample, sequenced in a study of T cell responses to AZD1222 COVID-19 vaccine. Clones were read by immunoSEQ multiplex PCR, and TCRdb kept only the in-frame ones, dropping some. The sample lists 110,000 to 150,000 clones, roughly 92% seen once, with approximately 1.7% in the top ten. The sequenced sample was peripheral blood, obtained on day 0 of AZD1222 vaccination. Source of these receptors: an adult in good health. CDR3s include the opening cysteine and the closing phenylalanine or tryptophan. The order of the fields is D gene, V gene, J gene, CDR3 protein. The D gene is left open where the match is weak.

>.|TRBV7-9|TRBJ2-7
CASSFVGSSYEQYF
>TRBD1|TRBV18|TRBJ1-6
CASSPISTQGAYGSPLHF
>.|TRBV5-6|TRBJ1-3
CASSLGIDTIYF
>.|TRBV7-9|TRBJ2-1
CASSAGARGRAYNEQFF
>.|TRBV11-2|TRBJ2-7
CASSLGHPYEQYF
>.|TRBV5-6|TRBJ1-1
CASSLRGVNTEAFF
>.|TRBV28|TRBJ2-2
CASRTDPGELFF
>TRBD2|TRBV9|TRBJ2-1
CASSDGRGSNEQFF
>.|TRBV4-1|TRBJ2-3
CASSQVTVTDTQYF
>TRBD1|TRBV2|TRBJ2-7
CASRGTGMTYEQYF
>.|TRBV3-1/TRBV3-2|TRBJ1-1
CASSQEPRRTEAFF
>.|TRBV10-3|TRBJ1-2
CAISEGLNYGYTF
>.|TRBV3-1/TRBV3-2|TRBJ1-1
CASGSPAFF
>.|TRBV5-4|TRBJ2-3
CASSGTGVTDTQYF
>TRBD1|TRBV6-5|TRBJ1-1
CASRAGGGGTEAFF
>TRBD2|TRBV11-2|TRBJ2-3
CASSRYPTSGSSQYF
>TRBD2|TRBV4-1|TRBJ2-7
CASSSRLADVSYEQYF
>TRBD1|TRBV3-1/TRBV3-2|TRBJ2-1
CASKGQGRNEQFF
>.|TRBV5-1|TRBJ2-1
CASRLGGHRFF
>.|TRBV6-5|TRBJ2-3
CASSYQVLGTDTQYF
>.|TRBV6-1|TRBJ2-3
CASSEAPRDTQYF
>.|TRBV19|TRBJ2-7
CASSSLPGGDGQYF
>.|TRBV10-3|TRBJ2-7
CAISETNYEQYF